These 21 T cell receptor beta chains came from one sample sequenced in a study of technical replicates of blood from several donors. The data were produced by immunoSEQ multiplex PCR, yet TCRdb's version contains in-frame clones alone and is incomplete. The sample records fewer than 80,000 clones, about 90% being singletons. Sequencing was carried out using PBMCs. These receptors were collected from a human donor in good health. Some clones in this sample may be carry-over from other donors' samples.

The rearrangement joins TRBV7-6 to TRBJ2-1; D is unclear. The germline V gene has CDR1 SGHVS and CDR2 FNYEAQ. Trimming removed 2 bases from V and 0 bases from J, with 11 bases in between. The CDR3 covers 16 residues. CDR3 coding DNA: TGTGCCAGCAGCTTAACGCTAGGCAGCTCCTACAATGAGCAGTTCTTC. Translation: CASSLTLGSSYNEQFF.

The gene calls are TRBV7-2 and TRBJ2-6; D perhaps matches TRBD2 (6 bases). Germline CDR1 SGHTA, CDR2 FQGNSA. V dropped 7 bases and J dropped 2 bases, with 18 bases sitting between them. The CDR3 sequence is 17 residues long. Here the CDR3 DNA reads TGTGCCAGCATCCTCTCCGGAGGGCGTCCTGGGGCCAACGTCCTGACTTTC. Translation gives CASILSGGRPGANVLTF.

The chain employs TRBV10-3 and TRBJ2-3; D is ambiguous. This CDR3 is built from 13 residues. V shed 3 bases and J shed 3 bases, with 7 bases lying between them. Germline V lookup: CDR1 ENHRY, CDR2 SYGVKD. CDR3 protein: CAISDPDTDTQYF. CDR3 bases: TGTGCCATCAGTGATCCAGATACAGATACGCAGTATTTT.

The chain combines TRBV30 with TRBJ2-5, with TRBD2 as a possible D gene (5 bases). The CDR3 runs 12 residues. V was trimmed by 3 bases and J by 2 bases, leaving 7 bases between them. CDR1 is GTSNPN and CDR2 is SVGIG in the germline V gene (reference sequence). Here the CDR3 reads CAWRDWQETQYF. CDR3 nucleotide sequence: TGTGCCTGGAGGGACTGGCAAGAGACCCAGTACTTC.

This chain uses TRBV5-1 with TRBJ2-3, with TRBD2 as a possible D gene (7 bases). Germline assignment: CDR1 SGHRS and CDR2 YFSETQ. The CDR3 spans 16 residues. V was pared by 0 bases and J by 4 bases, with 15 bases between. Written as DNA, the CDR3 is TGCGCCAGCAGCTTGGGATCGGGGGGCGGAGCAGATACGCAGTATTTT. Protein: CASSLGSGGGADTQYF.

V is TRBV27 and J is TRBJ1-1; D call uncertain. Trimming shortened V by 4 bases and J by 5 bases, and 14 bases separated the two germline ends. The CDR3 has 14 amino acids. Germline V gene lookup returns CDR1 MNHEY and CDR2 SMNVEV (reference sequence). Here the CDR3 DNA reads TGTGCCAGCAGTTCCTTAGAGGGTAAAACTGAAGCTTTCTTT. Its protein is CASSSLEGKTEAFF.

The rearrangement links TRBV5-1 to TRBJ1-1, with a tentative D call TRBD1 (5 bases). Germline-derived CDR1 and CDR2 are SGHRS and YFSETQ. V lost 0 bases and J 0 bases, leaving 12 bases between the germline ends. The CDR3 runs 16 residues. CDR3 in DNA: TGCGCCAGCAGCTTGGTGGGGGGAAATATGAACACTGAAGCTTTCTTT. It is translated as CASSLVGGNMNTEAFF.

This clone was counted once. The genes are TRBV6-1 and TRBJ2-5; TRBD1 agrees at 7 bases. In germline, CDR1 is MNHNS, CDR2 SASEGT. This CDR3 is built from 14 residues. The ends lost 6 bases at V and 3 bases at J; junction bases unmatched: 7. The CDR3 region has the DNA TGTGCCAGCAGGCACGGGACAGACAAAGAGACCCAGTACTTC. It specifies CASRHGTDKETQYF.

CDR3 DNA: TGCGCCAGCGCAGGGCTTGACTATGGCTACACCTTC. Amino acid sequence: CASAGLDYGYTF. The chain combines TRBV4-1 with TRBJ1-2; possible D gene TRBD1, 5 bases. Germline CDR1 MGHRA, CDR2 YSYEKL. Trimming shortened V by 8 bases and J by 3 bases, and 10 bases separated the two germline ends. The CDR3 contains 12 residues.

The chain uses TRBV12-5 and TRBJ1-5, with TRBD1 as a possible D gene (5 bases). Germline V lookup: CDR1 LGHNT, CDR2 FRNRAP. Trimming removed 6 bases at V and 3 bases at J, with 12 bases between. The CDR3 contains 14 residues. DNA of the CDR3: TGTGCTAGTGGCCTGGGACTGAACAATCAGCCCCAGCATTTT. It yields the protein CASGLGLNNQPQHF.

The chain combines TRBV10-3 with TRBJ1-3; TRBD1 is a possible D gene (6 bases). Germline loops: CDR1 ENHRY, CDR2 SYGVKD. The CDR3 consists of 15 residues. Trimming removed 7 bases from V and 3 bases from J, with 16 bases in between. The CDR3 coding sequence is TGTGCCATCACCGAGGGCGGGGGGCTTGGAAACACCATATATTTT. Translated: CAITEGGGLGNTIYF.

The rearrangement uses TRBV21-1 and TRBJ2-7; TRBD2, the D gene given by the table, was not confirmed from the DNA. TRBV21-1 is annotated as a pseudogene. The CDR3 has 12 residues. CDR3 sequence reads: CASSPRRDAKYF. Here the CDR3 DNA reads TGTGCCAGCAGCCCGAGGCGGGACGCGAAGTACTTC.

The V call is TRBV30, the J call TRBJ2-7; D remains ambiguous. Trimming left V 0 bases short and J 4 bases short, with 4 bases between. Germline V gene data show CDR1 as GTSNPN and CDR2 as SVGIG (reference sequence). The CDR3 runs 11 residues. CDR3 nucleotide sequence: TGTGCCTGGAGTGTAGCATACGAGCAGTACTTC. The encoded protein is CAWSVAYEQYF.

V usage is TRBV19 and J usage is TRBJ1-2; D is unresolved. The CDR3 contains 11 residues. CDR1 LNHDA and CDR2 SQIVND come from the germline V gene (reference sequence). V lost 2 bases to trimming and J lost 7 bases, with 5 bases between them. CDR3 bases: TGTGCCAGTAGTATATTCGGTGGCTACACCTTC. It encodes CASSIFGGYTF.

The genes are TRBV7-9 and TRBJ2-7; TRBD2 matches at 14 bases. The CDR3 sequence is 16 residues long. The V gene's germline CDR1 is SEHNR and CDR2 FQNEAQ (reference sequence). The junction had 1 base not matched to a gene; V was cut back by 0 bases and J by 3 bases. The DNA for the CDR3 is TGTGCCAGCAGCTTAGCGGGACTAGCGGGGGACTACGAGCAGTACTTC. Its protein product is CASSLAGLAGDYEQYF.

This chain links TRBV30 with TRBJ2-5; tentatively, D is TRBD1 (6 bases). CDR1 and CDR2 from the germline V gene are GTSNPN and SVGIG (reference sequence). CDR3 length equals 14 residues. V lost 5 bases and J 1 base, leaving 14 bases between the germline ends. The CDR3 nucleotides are TGTGCCTGGGGCGCCGGGACAATCCAAGAGACCCAGTACTTC. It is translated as CAWGAGTIQETQYF.

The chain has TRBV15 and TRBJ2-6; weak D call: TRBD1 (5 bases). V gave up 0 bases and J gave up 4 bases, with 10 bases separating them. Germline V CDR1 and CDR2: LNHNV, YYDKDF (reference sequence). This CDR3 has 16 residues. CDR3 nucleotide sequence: TGTGCCACCAGCAGAGATAGGGGAACCGGGGCCAACGTCCTGACTTTC. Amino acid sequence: CATSRDRGTGANVLTF.

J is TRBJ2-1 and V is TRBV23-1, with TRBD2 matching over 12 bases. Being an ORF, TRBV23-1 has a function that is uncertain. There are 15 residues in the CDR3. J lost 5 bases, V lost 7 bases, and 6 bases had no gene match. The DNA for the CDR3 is TGCGCCAGCACGACTAGCGGGGGTGAAAACAATGAGCAGTTCTTC. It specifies CASTTSGGENNEQFF.

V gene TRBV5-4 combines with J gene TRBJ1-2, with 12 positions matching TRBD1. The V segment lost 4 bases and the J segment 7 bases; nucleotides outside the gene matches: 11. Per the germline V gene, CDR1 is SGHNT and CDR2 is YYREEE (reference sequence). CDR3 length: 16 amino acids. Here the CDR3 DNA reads TGTGCCAGCAGCCCGGGACAGGGGGCAATCGGACGTGGCTACACCTTC. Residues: CASSPGQGAIGRGYTF.

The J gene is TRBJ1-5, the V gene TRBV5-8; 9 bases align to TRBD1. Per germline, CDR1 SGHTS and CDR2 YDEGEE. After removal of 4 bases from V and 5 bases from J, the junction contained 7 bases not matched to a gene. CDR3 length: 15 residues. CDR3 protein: CASSPEGQGDQPQHF. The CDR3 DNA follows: TGTGCCAGCAGCCCGGAGGGACAGGGAGATCAGCCCCAGCATTTT. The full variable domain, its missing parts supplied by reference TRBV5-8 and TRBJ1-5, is EAGVTQSPTHLIKTRGQQATLRCSPISGHTSVYWYQQALGLGLQFLLWYDEGEERNRGNFPPRFSGRQFPNYSSELNVNALELEDSALYLCASSPEGQGDQPQHFGDGTRLSIL.

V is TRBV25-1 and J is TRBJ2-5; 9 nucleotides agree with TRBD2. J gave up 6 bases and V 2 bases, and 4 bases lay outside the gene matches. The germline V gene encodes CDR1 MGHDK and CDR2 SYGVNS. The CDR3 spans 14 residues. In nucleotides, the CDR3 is TGTGCCAGCAGTGAAGCGGGGGGGAGTAAGACCCAGTACTTC. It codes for CASSEAGGSKTQYF.